This TCR beta chain was found in a study of T cell repertoires in cytomegalovirus infection (dated by TCRdb to the late 2010s). General notes on the study: The peptide stimulations were aimed at well-studied HLA-B-restricted epitopes as well as recently identified HLA-C-restricted CMV epitopes, whose presentation resists viral immunomodulation. Donor HLA type was relevant to the analysis, as public TCR beta signatures indicated carriage of CMV infection together with the matching HLA type.

Beyond this particular receptor, the publication reports: In both this cohort and an independent cohort of 350 or so donors, the cumulative frequency of public TCR beta family members distinguished carriers of CMV infection plus the relevant HLA type. In the ex vivo response, HLA-C-restricted CMV-specific TCR beta clonotypes were dominant, and in two of eight donors the single most frequent clonotype came from this HLA-C-restricted group.

What the treatment or condition label conveys for this sample: in vitro stimulation with specific CMV peptide epitopes to enrich CMV-specific T cells. The CDR3 holds 15 amino acids from the cysteine to the valine. Just CDR3 DNA is preserved here, 45 bases in frame from base 1. Looking up the germline V gene yields CDR1 SGHVS and CDR2 FNYEAQ. Trimming costs V 0 bases and J 2 bases, and their ends lie 11 bases apart. In its sample, this clonotype was seen a few times. This receptor's antigen is unknown. Base qualities were left out, and no much larger clone turns up one base away. Sequenced using an Illumina HiSeq 1500. TCRdb ran its own pipeline on the public reads, namely fastp trimming at Q25 and MiXCR clone calling, and kept in-frame beta chains. Rows are combined by CDR3 protein, so each entry shows the most common genes and DNA. Present in this sample are about 770,000 distinct CDR3 sequences, almost 30% of which were seen just once. Under 15% of the sample comes from the top ten.

Rearrangement joined TRBV7-6 to TRBJ2-7, with an unclear D gene assignment. This material consisted of cultured CD8+ T cells from PBMCs, taken from culture after CMV antigen stimulation. The receptor's source is a human donor in good health (CMV status not recorded). Some clones in this sample may be carry-over from other donors' samples. In nucleotides, the sequence is TGTGCCAGCAGCTTAGCGGGAACTGGGGCCTACGAGCAGTACGTC. Translated, it reads CASSLAGTGAYEQYV.